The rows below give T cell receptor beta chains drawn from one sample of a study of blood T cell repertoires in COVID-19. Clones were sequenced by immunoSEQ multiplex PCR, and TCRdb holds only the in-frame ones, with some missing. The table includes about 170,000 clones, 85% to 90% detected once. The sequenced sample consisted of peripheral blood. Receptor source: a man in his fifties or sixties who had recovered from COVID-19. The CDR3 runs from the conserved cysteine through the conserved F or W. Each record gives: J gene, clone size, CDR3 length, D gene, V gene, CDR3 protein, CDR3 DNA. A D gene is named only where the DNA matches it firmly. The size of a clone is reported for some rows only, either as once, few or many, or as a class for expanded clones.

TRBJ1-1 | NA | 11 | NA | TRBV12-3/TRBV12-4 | CASSSTMRTFF | TGTGCCAGCAGTTCCACCATGAGGACTTTCTTT
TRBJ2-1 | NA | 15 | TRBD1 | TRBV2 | CASSPDRGSYNEQFF | TGTGCCAGCAGTCCAGACAGGGGCTCCTACAATGAGCAGTTCTTC
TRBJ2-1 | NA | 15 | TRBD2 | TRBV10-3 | CAISVFTSGSNEQFF | TGTGCCATCAGTGTTTTCACTAGCGGGAGCAATGAGCAGTTCTTC
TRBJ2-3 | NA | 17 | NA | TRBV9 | CASSPRGGTGLTDTQYF | TGTGCCAGCAGCCCACGCGGAGGGACGGGCCTTACAGATACGCAGTATTTT
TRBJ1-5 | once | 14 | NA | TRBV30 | CAWSVGGDNQPQHF | TGTGCCTGGAGTGTGGGGGGGGACAATCAGCCCCAGCATTTT
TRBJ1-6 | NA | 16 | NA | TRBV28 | CASFGGGSSYNSPLHF | TGTGCCAGCTTTGGGGGCGGGAGCTCCTATAATTCACCCCTCCACTTT
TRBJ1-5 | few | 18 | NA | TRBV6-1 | CASSDSLAGKADNQPQHF | TGTGCCAGCAGTGATAGTTTGGCGGGAAAAGCGGACAATCAGCCCCAGCATTTT
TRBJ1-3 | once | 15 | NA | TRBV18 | CASSRKTGMGNTIYF | TGTGCCAGCTCACGCAAAACAGGGATGGGAAACACCATATATTTT
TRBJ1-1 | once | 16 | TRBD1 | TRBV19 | CASSIGQGAEYTEAFF | TGTGCCAGTAGTATAGGACAGGGGGCAGAGTACACTGAAGCTTTCTTT
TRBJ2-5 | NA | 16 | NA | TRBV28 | CASSIRGTASQETQYF | TGTGCCAGCAGTATCCGGGGGACAGCATCTCAAGAGACCCAGTACTTC
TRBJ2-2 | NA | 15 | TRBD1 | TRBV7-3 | CASSSGQGNTGELFF | TGTGCCAGCAGCTCGGGACAGGGGAACACCGGGGAGCTGTTTTTT
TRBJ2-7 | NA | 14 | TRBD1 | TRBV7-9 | CASSLVGQGYEQYF | TGTGCCAGCAGCTTAGTGGGACAGGGCTACGAGCAGTACTTC
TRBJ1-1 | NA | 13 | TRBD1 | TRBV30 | CAWTGGFRTEAFF | TGTGCCTGGACAGGGGGATTCCGCACTGAAGCTTTCTTT
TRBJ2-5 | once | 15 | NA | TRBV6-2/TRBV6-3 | CASSLPLSQAWTQYF | TGTGCCAGCAGCCTACCCCTCTCGCAGGCCTGGACCCAGTACTTC
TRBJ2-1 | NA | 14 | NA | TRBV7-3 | CASSLDSDYNEQFF | TGTGCCAGCAGCCTAGACTCGGATTACAATGAGCAGTTCTTC
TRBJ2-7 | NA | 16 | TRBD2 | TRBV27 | CASSLESGRIFYEQYF | TGTGCCAGCAGTTTAGAAAGCGGGAGGATTTTCTACGAGCAGTACTTC
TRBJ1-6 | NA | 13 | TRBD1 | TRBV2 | CASEGARNSPLHF | TGTGCCAGCGAGGGGGCGAGGAATTCACCCCTCCACTTT
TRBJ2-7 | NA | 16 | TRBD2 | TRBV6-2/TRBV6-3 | CASSYSLRGESYEQYF | TGTGCCAGCAGTTACTCGCTACGGGGGGAGTCCTACGAGCAGTACTTC
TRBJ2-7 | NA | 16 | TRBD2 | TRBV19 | CASSPPNPGLGYEQYF | TGTGCCAGTAGTCCCCCAAATCCGGGACTAGGTTACGAGCAGTACTTC
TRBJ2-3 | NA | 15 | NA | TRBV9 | CASSVGLVGTDTQYF | TGTGCCAGCAGCGTAGGGCTTGTCGGGACAGATACGCAGTATTTT
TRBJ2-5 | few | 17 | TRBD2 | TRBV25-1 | CASSEGTSGRARETQYF | TGTGCCAGCAGTGAAGGGACTAGCGGGAGGGCCCGAGAGACCCAGTACTTC
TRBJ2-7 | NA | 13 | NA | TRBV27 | CASRPTGSYEQYF | TGTGCCAGCAGGCCGACTGGCTCCTACGAGCAGTACTTC
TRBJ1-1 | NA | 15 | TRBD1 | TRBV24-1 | CATSVRQGTRTEAFF | TGTGCCACCAGTGTCCGACAGGGGACAAGGACTGAAGCTTTCTTT
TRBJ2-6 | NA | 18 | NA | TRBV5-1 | CASSLGRGTSSGANVLTF | TGCGCCAGCAGCTTGGGTAGGGGTACCAGCTCTGGGGCCAACGTCCTGACTTTC
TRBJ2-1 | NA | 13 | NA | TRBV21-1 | CASSQSGYNEQFF | TGTGCCAGCAGCCAGTCGGGGTACAATGAGCAGTTCTTC
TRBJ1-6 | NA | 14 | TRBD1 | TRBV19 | CASSARDRVTPLHF | TGTGCCAGTAGTGCCCGGGACAGGGTAACACCCCTCCACTTT
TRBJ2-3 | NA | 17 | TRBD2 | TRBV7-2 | CASSLRGGAMGTDTQYF | TGTGCCAGCAGCTTACGCGGGGGGGCGATGGGCACAGATACGCAGTATTTT
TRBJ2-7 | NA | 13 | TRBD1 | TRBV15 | CATSPHRGYEQYF | TGTGCCACCAGCCCCCACAGGGGGTACGAGCAGTACTTC
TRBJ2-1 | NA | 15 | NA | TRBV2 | CASTGSSSSYNEQFF | TGTGCCAGCACAGGCAGCTCGAGCTCCTACAATGAGCAGTTCTTC
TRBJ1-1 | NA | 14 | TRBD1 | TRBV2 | CASDFGTANTEAFF | TGTGCCAGCGATTTTGGGACAGCTAACACTGAAGCTTTCTTT
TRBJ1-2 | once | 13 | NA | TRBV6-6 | CASRPRADYGYTF | TGTGCCAGCAGACCCAGGGCGGACTATGGCTACACCTTC
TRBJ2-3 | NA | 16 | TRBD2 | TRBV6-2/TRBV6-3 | CASSKPPRGGTDTQYF | TGTGCCAGCAGTAAACCACCGCGGGGGGGCACAGATACGCAGTATTTT
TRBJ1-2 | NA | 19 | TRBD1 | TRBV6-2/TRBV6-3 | CASSLPSGNRTGGNYGYTF | TGTGCCAGCAGCTTACCCTCCGGAAACCGGACAGGGGGCAACTATGGCTACACCTTC
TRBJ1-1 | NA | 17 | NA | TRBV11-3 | CASSLFALGPGNTEAFF | TGTGCCAGCAGCTTATTTGCTCTGGGGCCGGGGAACACTGAAGCTTTCTTT
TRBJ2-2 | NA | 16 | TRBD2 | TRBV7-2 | CASSLIRGVDTGELFF | TGTGCCAGCAGCTTAATCCGGGGGGTCGACACCGGGGAGCTGTTTTTT
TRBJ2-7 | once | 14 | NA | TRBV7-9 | CASSSHRGGYEQYF | TGTGCCAGCAGCTCTCACAGGGGAGGCTACGAGCAGTACTTC
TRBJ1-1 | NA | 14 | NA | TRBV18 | CASSPDLVNTEAFF | TGTGCCAGCTCTCCGGACTTAGTGAACACTGAAGCTTTCTTT
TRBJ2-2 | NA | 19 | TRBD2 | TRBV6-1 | CASSEWGAPSLAGSGELFF | TGTGCCAGCAGCGAATGGGGTGCTCCCTCTCTAGCGGGGAGCGGGGAGCTGTTTTTT
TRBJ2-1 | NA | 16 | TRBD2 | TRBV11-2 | CASSTGLAGGWEEQFF | TGTGCCAGCAGCACCGGACTAGCGGGAGGCTGGGAGGAGCAGTTCTTC
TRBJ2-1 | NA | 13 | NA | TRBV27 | CASSFNHNNEQFF | TGTGCCAGCAGTTTTAACCACAACAATGAGCAGTTCTTC
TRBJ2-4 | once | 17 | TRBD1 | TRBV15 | CATSRVAGQGEANIQYF | TGTGCCACCAGCAGAGTAGCAGGACAGGGGGAAGCGAACATTCAGTACTTC
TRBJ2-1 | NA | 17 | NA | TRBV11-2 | CASSSFLKRGQYNEQFF | TGTGCCAGCAGCTCTTTTTTGAAAAGGGGTCAATACAATGAGCAGTTCTTC
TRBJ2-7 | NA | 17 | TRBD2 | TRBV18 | CASSPSVTSGRSTVVYF | TGTGCCAGCTCACCTTCGGTAACTAGCGGGAGGTCCACGGTGGTATACTTC
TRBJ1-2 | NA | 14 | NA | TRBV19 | CASSSTGVNYGYTF | TGTGCCAGTAGTAGCACGGGGGTTAACTATGGCTACACCTTC
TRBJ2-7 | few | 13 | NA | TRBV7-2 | CASSLSFAYEQYF | TGTGCCAGCAGCTTATCATTTGCCTACGAGCAGTACTTC
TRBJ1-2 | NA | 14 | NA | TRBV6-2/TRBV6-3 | CASSLSGGPYGYTF | TGTGCCAGCAGTCTCTCGGGGGGCCCGTATGGCTACACCTTC
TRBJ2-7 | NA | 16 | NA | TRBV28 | CASSVSDTHSSYEQYF | TGTGCCAGCAGCGTTTCAGATACACACAGCTCCTACGAGCAGTACTTC
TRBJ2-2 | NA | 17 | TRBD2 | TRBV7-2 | CASSSSQSGLLIGELFF | TGTGCCAGCAGCTCGAGTCAGTCGGGACTACTGATCGGGGAGCTGTTTTTT
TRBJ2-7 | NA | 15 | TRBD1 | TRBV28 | CASRDSGTGVYEQYF | TGTGCCAGCAGGGACTCGGGGACAGGGGTCTACGAGCAGTACTTC
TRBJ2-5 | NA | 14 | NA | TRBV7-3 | CASSLRQIQETQYF | TGTGCCAGCAGCTTAAGACAGATTCAAGAGACCCAGTACTTC
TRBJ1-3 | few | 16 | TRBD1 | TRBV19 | CASIPNRGDSGNTIYF | TGTGCCAGTATCCCGAACAGGGGGGATTCTGGAAACACCATATATTTT
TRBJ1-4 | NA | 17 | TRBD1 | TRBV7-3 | CASSSTPTGAGGEKLFF | TGTGCCAGCAGCTCAACCCCGACAGGGGCCGGGGGTGAAAAACTGTTTTTT
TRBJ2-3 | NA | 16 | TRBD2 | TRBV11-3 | CASSEFGTSGPDTQYF | TGTGCCAGCAGTGAGTTCGGGACTAGCGGCCCAGATACGCAGTATTTT